The 6 T cell receptor beta chains listed next were all sequenced from one sample in a study of graft-versus-host responses after intestinal transplantation. Using immunoSEQ multiplex PCR, the repertoire was profiled, and TCRdb retains in-frame clones only, with some absent. The top ten clones hold over 0.55% of a sample with roughly 80,000 clones, around 92% of them seen once. Sequencing used PBMCs, obtained 98 days after intestinal transplantation. These receptors were taken from a human patient who received an intestinal transplant, so some T cells may come from the graft donor.

The chain carries TRBV6-5 and TRBJ2-5, with 7 nucleotides matching TRBD1. The germline V gene has CDR1 MNHEY and CDR2 SVGAGI. With 5 bases clipped from V and 5 bases from J, the junction kept 8 bases outside the gene matches. The CDR3 runs 14 residues. The CDR3 here is CASSTGVRLETQYF. The CDR3 nucleotides read TGTGCCAGCAGTACAGGGGTTCGTTTGGAGACCCAGTACTTC.

V usage is TRBV5-1 and J usage is TRBJ1-1; 9 nucleotides match TRBD1. V shed 0 bases and J 9 bases; nucleotides not matched to a gene: 3. The CDR3 runs 13 residues. Germline-derived CDR1 and CDR2 are SGHRS and YFSETQ. The CDR3 sequence is CASSLGTGEKAFF. The CDR3, as DNA: TGCGCCAGCAGCTTGGGGACAGGGGAAAAAGCTTTCTTT.

J is TRBJ2-1 and V is TRBV5-1, with 8 bases matching TRBD1. CDR3 size: 16 residues. CDR1 is SGHRS and CDR2 is YFSETQ in the germline V gene. Trimming at V came to 0 bases and at J to 4 bases, leaving 6 bases not matched to a gene. The CDR3 DNA sequence: TGCGCCAGCAGCTTGGAGACACAGGGGGTTTACAATGAGCAGTTCTTC. Protein product: CASSLETQGVYNEQFF.

The chain joins TRBV5-5 to TRBJ1-2; possible D gene TRBD1, 5 bases. The V gene lost 2 bases and the J gene lost 6 bases, with 17 bases spanning the gap. The CDR3 runs 15 residues. Germline lookup yields CDR1 SGHKS and CDR2 YYEKEE (reference sequence). The CDR3 DNA sequence: TGTGCCAGCAGCTTCGGAGGTCAGGGTAGGAATGGCTACACCTTC. Translation gives CASSFGGQGRNGYTF.

The CDR3 here is CASSVEGGGGQTQYF. Here the CDR3 DNA reads TGTGCCAGCAGCGTAGAGGGCGGGGGGGGTCAGACCCAGTACTTC. This rearrangement joins TRBV9 to TRBJ2-5; 9 bases line up with TRBD2. The CDR3 contains 15 residues. Germline loops: CDR1 SGDLS, CDR2 YYNGEE. With 0 bases clipped from V and 6 bases from J, the junction kept 6 bases outside the gene matches. Filled out from reference TRBV9 and TRBJ2-5, the complete variable domain reads DSGVTQTPKHLITATGQRVTLRCSPRSGDLSVYWYQQSLDQGLQFLIQYYNGEERAKGNILERFSAQQFPDLHSELNLSSLELGDSALYFCASSVEGGGGQTQYFGPGTRLLVL.

This chain uses TRBV19 with TRBJ2-1; tentative D call: TRBD1 (5 bases). The CDR3 has 15 residues. The V gene lost 5 bases and the J gene lost 6 bases, with 17 bases spanning the gap. Germline lookup yields CDR1 LNHDA and CDR2 SQIVND (reference sequence). The CDR3 spells CASSPSPIDSNEQFF. CDR3 in DNA: TGTGCCAGTAGTCCCTCCCCAATTGACAGCAATGAGCAGTTCTTC.